This T cell receptor beta chain is drawn from a study of CXCR3-negative and CXCR3-positive naive CD8 T cells. Note on this clonotype: Its antigen is not known.

Through 5' RACE with UMI labels, the TRB cDNA libraries were prepared. TCRdb processed the 5' RACE reads again and assigns one entry to each CDR3 protein, with no DNA. Recorded for this sample: over 150,000 distinct CDR3 sequences. Study-level findings and limits: Greater hydrophobicity was found in TRB CDR3s of CXCR3-positive naive cells than of CXCR3-negative naive cells.

The CDR3 loop spans 16 amino acids. Germline loops: CDR1 MDHEN, CDR2 SYDVKM. The specimen sequenced was naive CXCR3+ CD8+ T cells from blood. Regarding subset: CD45RO-CCR7+CD27+CD95- naive CD8+ T cells expressing CXCR3 (TNR3+). The receptor's source is a human donor in good health. Some clones in this sample may be carry-over from other donors' samples. J is TRBJ2-5 and V is TRBV28; TCRdb returns TRBD1, unconfirmable since there is no DNA. This CDR3 is CASSLSMGVLQETQYF.